The clone carrying this TCR beta chain was detected only a few times. This specimen belongs to a study of cytomegalovirus exposure and HLA in healthy donors. V was pared by 3 bases and J by 4 bases, with 12 bases between. This CDR3 has 15 amino acids. CDR1 is LNHDA and CDR2 is SQIVND in the germline V gene (reference sequence). In the PCR, 60 Vbeta and 13 Jbeta primers were used. Generated by immunoSEQ multiplex PCR, the TCRdb table keeps only in-frame clones and is missing some. The sample records about 180,000 clones, approximately 72% being singletons. The V and J genes are TRBV19 and TRBJ2-2; no clear D. Input material: PBMCs. The sequence derives from a human donor in good health. The CDR3 reads CASSILRSGTGELFF. Here the CDR3 DNA reads TGTGCCAGTAGTATCCTAAGATCGGGCACCGGGGAGCTGTTTTTT.